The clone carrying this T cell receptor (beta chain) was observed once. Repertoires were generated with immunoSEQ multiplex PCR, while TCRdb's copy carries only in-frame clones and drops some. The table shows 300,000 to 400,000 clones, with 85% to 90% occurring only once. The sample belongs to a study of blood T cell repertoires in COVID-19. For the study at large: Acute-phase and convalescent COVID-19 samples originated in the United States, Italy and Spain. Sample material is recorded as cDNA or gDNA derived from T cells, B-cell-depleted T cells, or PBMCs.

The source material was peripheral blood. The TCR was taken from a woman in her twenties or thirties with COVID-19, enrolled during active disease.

CDR3 DNA: TGTGCCAGCAGTGAGAGCTCCTACGAGCAGTACTTC. Its protein product is CASSESSYEQYF. The chain combines TRBV6-1 with TRBJ2-7; D call uncertain. The CDR3 covers 12 residues. V was cut by 3 bases and J by 0 bases, with 3 bases left in between. Germline CDR1 reads MNHNS; CDR2 reads SASEGT.